These 13 T cell receptor beta chains came from one sample sequenced in a study of cytomegalovirus exposure and HLA in healthy donors. The PCR was carried out with 60 Vbeta primers and 13 Jbeta primers. Using immunoSEQ multiplex PCR, the repertoire was profiled, and TCRdb retains in-frame clones only, with some absent. The sample contains over 150,000 clones, around 80% of which appear only once. Material for sequencing was PBMCs. All receptors come from a woman between 50 and 59 years old in good health and CMV-seropositive.

The genes are TRBV9 and TRBJ2-2; TRBD1 is a possible D gene (6 bases). V was trimmed by 3 bases and J by 6 bases, leaving 9 bases between them. Germline CDR1 SGDLS, CDR2 YYNGEE. The CDR3 covers 13 residues. CDR3 DNA: TGTGCCAGCAGCGCCCAGGGGCCCGGGGAGCTGTTTTTT. This codes for CASSAQGPGELFF.

This chain uses TRBV5-1 with TRBJ2-1; 14 bases match TRBD2. From germline, CDR1 is SGHRS and CDR2 YFSETQ. This CDR3 comprises 14 residues. After removal of 3 bases from V and 11 bases from J, the junction contained 4 bases not matched to a gene. CDR3 nucleotide sequence: TGCGCCAGCAGCTCGACTAGCGGGGGGGACCAGCAGTTCTTC. Protein product: CASSSTSGGDQQFF.

The V and J genes are TRBV5-4 and TRBJ2-2, with D perhaps TRBD2 (5 bases). CDR3 length equals 13 residues. Germline CDR1 SGHNT, CDR2 YYREEE (reference sequence). V was trimmed by 4 bases and J by 6 bases, leaving 10 bases between them. DNA of the CDR3: TGTGCCAGCAGCCGGGATTCCTCCGGGGAGCTGTTTTTT. It yields the protein CASSRDSSGELFF.

The chain links TRBV19 to TRBJ1-2, with D tentatively TRBD1 (6 bases). V gave up 3 bases and J gave up 2 bases, with 13 bases separating them. The CDR3 sequence is 15 residues long. Germline values: CDR1 LNHDA, CDR2 SQIVND (reference sequence). The CDR3 region is CASSIWDTQNYGYTF. DNA for the CDR3: TGTGCCAGTAGTATCTGGGACACACAGAACTATGGCTACACCTTC. The complete variable domain, with remaining parts taken from reference TRBV19 and TRBJ1-2, reads DGGITQSPKYLFRKEGQNVTLSCEQNLNHDAMYWYRQDPGQGLRLIYYSQIVNDFQKGDIAEGYSVSREKKESFPLTVTSAQKNPTAFYLCASSIWDTQNYGYTFGSGTRLTVV.

On this clone: The junction shows a germline mismatch at one end, possibly a read error. The CDR3 reads CASSQETGPGANGLTF. The CDR3 coding sequence is TGTGCCAGCAGCCAAGAGACAGGGCCCGGGGCCAACGGCCTGACTTTC. The chain recombines TRBV4-2 with TRBJ2-6, with 7 bases that match TRBD1. This CDR3 spans 16 amino acids. Germline CDR1 LGHNA, CDR2 YNFKEQ.

The rearrangement joins TRBV6-7 to TRBJ1-1; 8 nucleotides align to TRBD1. TRBV6-7 belongs to the ORF category, with a function that is uncertain. The ends lost 0 bases at V and 0 bases at J; junction bases unmatched: 12. The CDR3 is 19 residues long. The CDR3 region has the DNA TGTGCCAGCAGTTACTCGGGCTGGGACAGGACTTCAATGAACACTGAAGCTTTCTTT. Amino acids: CASSYSGWDRTSMNTEAFF.

The sample holds one count of this clone. The chain uses TRBV7-9 and TRBJ2-3; possible D gene TRBD2, 6 bases. The CDR3 length is 16 residues. Germline-derived CDR1 and CDR2 are SEHNR and FQNEAQ (reference sequence). The V end was cut by 5 bases, the J end by 1 base, with 16 bases between. The CDR3 DNA reads as TGTGCCAGCAGCCCCCCCCCTAGCGACCGCACAGATACGCAGTATTTT. Amino acids: CASSPPPSDRTDTQYF.

This sequence joins TRBV5-1 and TRBJ2-3; perhaps TRBD1 as D (6 bases). V lost 6 bases and J lost 1, with 15 bases in between. The CDR3 runs 15 residues. CDR1 and CDR2 (germline): SGHRS, YFSETQ. The CDR3 nucleotides read TGCGCCAGCATCCGGGACACTGGGGGCACAGATACGCAGTATTTT. This encodes CASIRDTGGTDTQYF.

The chain couples TRBV5-1 to TRBJ1-2; D is perhaps TRBD1 (6 bases). CDR3 size: 16 residues. V shed 4 bases and J shed 3 bases, with 19 bases lying between them. Germline CDR1 SGHRS, CDR2 YFSETQ. The CDR3 loop reads CASSAGALGVDYGYTF. DNA for the CDR3: TGCGCCAGCAGCGCAGGGGCCCTGGGGGTAGACTATGGCTACACCTTC.

This clone was seen only a few times. The chain uses TRBV28 and TRBJ1-1; unclear D gene. The V end lost 6 bases, the J end lost 0 bases, and 8 bases lay between the germline ends. Germline V CDR1 and CDR2: MDHEN, SYDVKM. The CDR3 spans 13 residues. DNA for the CDR3: TGTGCCAGCAGCCACACACTGAACACTGAAGCTTTCTTT. Encoded protein: CASSHTLNTEAFF.

This chain links TRBV6-5 with TRBJ1-5, with 7 bases matching TRBD1. Per germline, CDR1 MNHEY and CDR2 SVGAGI. J was trimmed by 8 bases and V by 2 bases; bases with no gene match: 3. The CDR3 has 13 residues. CDR3 protein: CASSYRGREPQHF. The DNA for the CDR3 is TGTGCCAGCAGTTACAGGGGGCGGGAGCCCCAGCATTTT.

This clone has just one count. The chain recombines TRBV2 with TRBJ2-2; D is undetermined. The germline CDR1 and CDR2 sequences are SNHLY and FYNNEI. Deletions cut 5 bases from V and 1 base from J, with 8 bases between. The CDR3 runs to 14 residues. In DNA form, the CDR3 reads TGTGCCAGCAGTCCTAGGCAGAACACCGGGGAGCTGTTTTTT. Protein sequence: CASSPRQNTGELFF.

The chain joins TRBV6-6 to TRBJ2-3; D is perhaps TRBD2 (6 bases). V was shortened by 4 bases and J by 1 base, with 15 bases between the two germline ends. Germline assignment: CDR1 MNHNY and CDR2 SVGAGI (reference sequence). The CDR3 totals 16 residues. CDR3 DNA: TGTGCCAGCAGTTCTACCCCGGGAGTACGCACAGATACGCAGTATTTT. It encodes CASSSTPGVRTDTQYF.